The 31 T cell receptor beta chains reported below all come from one sample, sequenced in a study of blood T cell repertoires in COVID-19. Clones were read by immunoSEQ multiplex PCR, and TCRdb kept only the in-frame ones, dropping some. The repertoire consists of about 210,000 clones, with about 92% occurring once and the leading ten covering about 1.3%. The sample comprised peripheral blood. Source of these receptors: a man aged 25-45 years with acute or convalescent COVID-19.

The rearrangement joins TRBV7-9 to TRBJ1-5; D possibly corresponds to TRBD1 (5 bases). Germline values: CDR1 SEHNR, CDR2 FQNEAQ (reference sequence). The CDR3 has 13 residues. V was clipped by 5 bases and J by 5 bases, with 10 bases between them. CDR3 residues: CASSKGIYQPQHF. The CDR3 DNA is TGTGCCAGCAGCAAGGGGATATATCAGCCCCAGCATTTT.

V gene TRBV25-1 combines with J gene TRBJ2-2; D not resolved. Per the germline V gene, CDR1 is MGHDK and CDR2 is SYGVNS. The ends were cut back, 3 bases at V and 0 bases at J, with 14 bases in the middle. This CDR3 comprises 17 residues. In nucleotides, the CDR3 is TGTGCCAGCAGTGAGCATGTGCAGTTCGCGAACACCGGGGAGCTGTTTTTT. It yields the protein CASSEHVQFANTGELFF.

The chain carries TRBV4-1 and TRBJ1-2; unclear D gene. Trimming took off 0 bases at V and 4 bases at J, with 12 bases between the two ends. Germline loops: CDR1 MGHRA, CDR2 YSYEKL. This CDR3 has 15 residues. The CDR3 bases are TGCGCCAGCAGCCAAGATTGGGCCGCCTTCTATGGCTACACCTTC. This sequence encodes CASSQDWAAFYGYTF.

The J gene is TRBJ1-2, the V gene TRBV6-7; D not resolved. TRBV6-7 is an ORF for which the function is uncertain. Trimming stripped 6 bases from V and 7 bases from J, with 9 bases between. This CDR3 comprises 11 residues. This CDR3 is CASSAPSGYTF. The CDR3 DNA sequence: TGTGCCAGCAGCGCACCGAGTGGCTACACCTTC.

This clone was counted once. The chain joins TRBV5-1 to TRBJ2-5; 8 nucleotides line up with TRBD1. The CDR3 runs 13 residues. J lost 2 bases, V lost 6 bases, and 3 bases had no gene match. Germline CDR1 SGHRS, CDR2 YFSETQ. CDR3 region: CASKTGVQETQYF. DNA of the CDR3: TGCGCCAGCAAGACAGGGGTTCAAGAGACCCAGTACTTC.

A note on this clone: This sample includes further DNA sequences coding for the same CDR3. This sequence joins TRBV5-1 and TRBJ2-1, with TRBD1 matching 9 bases. In germline, CDR1 is SGHRS, CDR2 YFSETQ. The ends lost 3 bases at V and 2 bases at J; junction bases unmatched: 3. The CDR3 contains 15 residues. The CDR3 spells CASSSGQGAYNEQFF. The DNA of the CDR3 is TGCGCCAGCAGCTCGGGACAGGGCGCCTACAATGAGCAGTTCTTC.

This rearrangement joins TRBV4-2 to TRBJ2-7; TRBD2 aligns across 8 bases. V was pared by 1 base and J by 3 bases, with 8 bases of the junction left unmatched. The CDR3 has 16 residues. The germline gives CDR1 LGHNA, CDR2 YNFKEQ. The CDR3 DNA follows: TGTGCCAGCAGCCAAGGGCTCTCCGGGACTAGCTACGAGCAGTACTTC. This translates into CASSQGLSGTSYEQYF.

The chain combines TRBV27 with TRBJ2-7; TRBD1 matches at 9 bases. J was trimmed by 3 bases and V by 8 bases; bases with no gene match: 11. The CDR3 sequence is 15 residues long. Germline CDR1 is MNHEY and CDR2 is SMNVEV (reference sequence). The CDR3 sequence is CASSRTGTGYYEQYF. The DNA of the CDR3 is TGTGCCAGCTCAAGAACCGGGACAGGGTACTACGAGCAGTACTTC.

The chain links TRBV27 to TRBJ1-6, with TRBD1 matching over 9 bases. The CDR3 covers 15 residues. The V segment lost 5 bases and the J segment 6 bases; nucleotides outside the gene matches: 5. Germline CDR1 and CDR2: MNHEY and SMNVEV (reference sequence). DNA of the CDR3: TGTGCCAGCAGTACGCGGGACAGGGCTAATTCACCCCTCCACTTT. Amino acid sequence: CASSTRDRANSPLHF.

The chain joins TRBV9 to TRBJ1-3, with TRBD1 matching over 7 bases. V trimming: 0 bases; J trimming: 6 bases; junction bases outside the gene matches: 3. The CDR3 loop spans 14 amino acids. Germline V gene sequence: CDR1 SGDLS, CDR2 YYNGEE. The CDR3 DNA sequence: TGTGCCAGCAGCGTAGCTACAGGGGTAAACACCATATATTTT. Translation: CASSVATGVNTIYF.

The J gene is TRBJ2-1, the V gene TRBV15; TRBD2 agrees at 14 bases. Germline values: CDR1 LNHNV, CDR2 YYDKDF (reference sequence). V dropped 8 bases and J dropped 5; count of bases not matched to a gene: 8. The CDR3 is 16 amino acids. The CDR3 spells CATGTSGSRVNNEQFF. The CDR3 nucleotides read TGTGCCACCGGGACTAGCGGGAGTCGGGTCAACAATGAGCAGTTCTTC. Supplemented by reference TRBV15 and TRBJ2-1, the full variable domain reads DAMVIQNPRYQVTQFGKPVTLSCSQTLNHNVMYWYQQKSSQAPKLLFHYYDKDFNNEADTPDNFQSRRPNTSFCFLDIRSPGLGDTAMYLCATGTSGSRVNNEQFFGPGTRLTVL.

The chain recombines TRBV19 with TRBJ2-3, with D tentatively TRBD1 (6 bases). Trimming removed 5 bases from V and 0 bases from J, with 9 bases in between. CDR1 and CDR2 from the germline V gene are LNHDA and SQIVND (reference sequence). This CDR3 comprises 14 residues. The CDR3 reads CASSEDSSTDTQYF. The CDR3 DNA reads as TGTGCCAGTAGTGAGGACAGTAGCACAGATACGCAGTATTTT. Full variable domain (outside the CDR3, taken from reference TRBV19 and TRBJ2-3): DGGITQSPKYLFRKEGQNVTLSCEQNLNHDAMYWYRQDPGQGLRLIYYSQIVNDFQKGDIAEGYSVSREKKESFPLTVTSAQKNPTAFYLCASSEDSSTDTQYFGPGTRLTVL.

V and J are TRBV29-1 and TRBJ1-6; tentatively, D is TRBD1 (5 bases). Germline CDR1 reads SQVTM; CDR2 reads ANQGSEA. This CDR3 has 13 residues. V was pared by 6 bases and J by 7 bases, with 13 bases between. This chain's CDR3 is CSVAVGGNSPLHF. The DNA of the CDR3 is TGCAGCGTCGCAGTGGGGGGGAATTCACCCCTCCACTTT.

The J gene is TRBJ1-3, the V gene TRBV7-9; TRBD1 matches 9 bases. The CDR3 has 18 residues. V trimming: 1 base; J trimming: 2 bases; junction bases outside the gene matches: 9. CDR1 SEHNR and CDR2 FQNEAQ come from the germline V gene (reference sequence). This chain's CDR3 is CASSLDYHRDRAGNTIYF. CDR3 bases: TGTGCCAGCAGCTTAGATTATCACCGGGACAGGGCTGGAAACACCATATATTTT.

The chain recombines TRBV6-5 with TRBJ1-2; 8 positions match TRBD1. The CDR3 consists of 14 residues. From germline, CDR1 is MNHEY and CDR2 SVGAGI. With 10 bases clipped from V and 4 bases from J, the junction kept 11 bases outside the gene matches. CDR3 sequence (DNA): TGTGCCACGGTTCCAGGGGGCTTCGGCTATGGCTACACCTTC. It translates to CATVPGGFGYGYTF.

The chain combines TRBV20-1 with TRBJ2-2, with D possibly matching TRBD1 (5 bases). Per germline, CDR1 DFQATT and CDR2 SNEGSKA (reference sequence). The CDR3 totals 11 residues. Deletions cut 5 bases from V and 9 bases from J, with 10 bases between. The CDR3 here is CSALRGRELFF. The CDR3 nucleotides read TGCAGTGCTTTAAGGGGCCGGGAGCTGTTTTTT.

The rearrangement joins TRBV3-1 (or the pseudogene TRBV3-2) to TRBJ1-5, with D hard to call. Per the germline V gene, CDR1 is LGHDT and CDR2 is YNNKEL (reference sequence). The CDR3 runs to 11 residues. Trimming took off 1 base at V and 15 bases at J, with 10 bases between the two ends. Here the CDR3 DNA reads TGTGCCAGCAGCCAAGGTTCTGAGGTGCATTTT. It is translated as CASSQGSEVHF.

This chain connects TRBV2 to TRBJ1-1; 9 bases line up with TRBD1. The CDR3 totals 15 residues. Germline V gene data show CDR1 as SNHLY and CDR2 as FYNNEI. The V segment lost 6 bases and the J segment 6 bases; nucleotides outside the gene matches: 11. For the CDR3, the DNA is TGTGCCAGCAGGGACAGGGACAGGGTGGCGGCTGAAGCTTTCTTT. Its translation is CASRDRDRVAAEAFF.

The gene calls are TRBV28 and TRBJ2-7, with 10 bases lining up with TRBD1. The V gene end was trimmed by 1 base and the J gene end by 5 bases; junction bases not matched to a gene: 17. This CDR3 spans 19 amino acids. Looked up from germline, CDR1 is MDHEN and CDR2 is SYDVKM. As DNA, the CDR3 is TGTGCCAGCAGTTTATTCGGCGCGGGTCGACAGGGGGCCGGCCACGAGCAGTACTTC. Protein: CASSLFGAGRQGAGHEQYF.

This clone was observed a single time. The chain has TRBV7-9 and TRBJ1-5; D gene ambiguous. CDR3 length: 14 amino acids. Trimming cost V 3 bases and J 2 bases, with 8 bases left between them. CDR1 and CDR2 (germline): SEHNR, FQNEAQ (reference sequence). The CDR3 DNA is TGTGCCAGCAGCTTCTCCTCGGGCAATCAGCCCCAGCATTTT. Amino acids: CASSFSSGNQPQHF.

This clone was seen just once. The chain employs TRBV28 and TRBJ2-7, with D possibly TRBD1 on 6 matching bases. The CDR3 has 17 amino acids. V lost 3 bases and J lost 5, with 23 bases in between. Germline CDR1 MDHEN, CDR2 SYDVKM. The CDR3 reads CASSLAAGPGAQNEQYF. For the CDR3, the DNA is TGTGCCAGCAGTTTGGCCGCGGGTCCAGGGGCTCAGAACGAGCAGTACTTC.

The rearrangement links TRBV6-5 to TRBJ1-1; D possibly corresponds to TRBD1 (6 bases). Germline lookup yields CDR1 MNHEY and CDR2 SVGAGI. The V gene lost 4 bases and the J gene lost 0 bases, with 12 bases spanning the gap. CDR3 length equals 15 residues. CDR3 residues: CASSSQGLMNTEAFF. CDR3 DNA: TGTGCCAGCAGTTCGCAGGGGCTAATGAACACTGAAGCTTTCTTT.

J is TRBJ1-2 and V is TRBV27; D is perhaps TRBD1 (6 bases). The V gene's germline CDR1 is MNHEY and CDR2 SMNVEV (reference sequence). V was clipped by 4 bases and J by 4 bases, with 16 bases between them. This CDR3 comprises 15 residues. CDR3 sequence reads: CASSSLGGLTYGYTF. For the CDR3, the DNA is TGTGCCAGCAGTTCTCTGGGGGGGCTGACCTATGGCTACACCTTC.

The CDR3 loop is CASSYSYWTSDNEQFF. For the CDR3, the DNA is TGTGCCAGCAGTTACTCTTACTGGACTAGTGACAATGAGCAGTTCTTC. V and J are TRBV6-5 and TRBJ2-1, with 7 bases matching TRBD2. CDR3 length: 16 amino acids. Per germline, CDR1 MNHEY and CDR2 SVGAGI. V was clipped by 0 bases and J by 5 bases; unmatched bases: 7.

The chain is built from TRBV2 and TRBJ1-1; the D gene is possibly TRBD1 (5 bases). Germline V lookup: CDR1 SNHLY, CDR2 FYNNEI. CDR3 length: 11 residues. V was clipped by 10 bases and J by 2 bases, with 8 bases between them. CDR3 region: CATGGNTEAFF. The DNA of the CDR3 is TGTGCCACGGGGGGTAACACTGAAGCTTTCTTT.

The chain recombines TRBV5-1 with TRBJ1-1; D unclear. The V gene's germline CDR1 is SGHRS and CDR2 YFSETQ. The CDR3 has 16 amino acids. Trimming shortened V by 0 bases and J by 2 bases, and 14 bases separated the two germline ends. CDR3 nucleotide sequence: TGCGCCAGCAGCTTGGGTACCGCCGGAGGAAACACTGAAGCTTTCTTT. This encodes CASSLGTAGGNTEAFF.

The chain employs TRBV5-5 and TRBJ1-2, with D possibly TRBD1 on 6 matching bases. Germline loops: CDR1 SGHKS, CDR2 YYEKEE (reference sequence). There are 14 residues in the CDR3. The V and J ends lost 3 bases and 5 bases respectively, with 14 bases between them. CDR3 coding DNA: TGTGCCAGCAGCTCCCGGGACAAGGGATATGGCTACACCTTC. Residues: CASSSRDKGYGYTF.

The chain joins TRBV3-1 (or the pseudogene TRBV3-2) to TRBJ2-3; TRBD2 matches 11 bases. After removal of 4 bases from V and 5 bases from J, the junction contained 5 bases not matched to a gene. The CDR3 contains 15 residues. CDR1 LGHDT and CDR2 YNNKEL come from the germline V gene (reference sequence). The CDR3 loop reads CASSLIAGGQDTQYF. As DNA, the CDR3 is TGTGCCAGCAGCCTAATAGCGGGGGGGCAAGATACGCAGTATTTT.

This sequence joins TRBV12-3 or TRBV12-4 and TRBJ2-7, with D perhaps TRBD1 (6 bases). V was clipped by 3 bases and J by 3 bases, with 9 bases between them. The CDR3 extends over 13 amino acids. The CDR3 sequence: CASSFTGIYEQYF. In nucleotides, the CDR3 is TGTGCCAGCAGTTTTACAGGGATCTACGAGCAGTACTTC.

In nucleotides, the CDR3 is TGTGCCAGCAGCTTACGGACAGGCCAAGAGACCCAGTACTTC. Translated: CASSLRTGQETQYF. The V gene is TRBV11-2, the J gene TRBJ2-5, with 7 bases fitting TRBD1. This CDR3 contains 14 residues. V lost 2 bases, J lost 1 base, and 1 base stayed unmatched. Germline V gene lookup returns CDR1 SGHAT and CDR2 FQNNGV.

The chain combines TRBV5-1 with TRBJ2-7, with 7 bases that match TRBD2. The CDR3 is 15 amino acids. The germline V gene has CDR1 SGHRS and CDR2 YFSETQ. Germline trimming cut 6 bases from V and 2 bases from J; bases unmatched to any gene: 11. DNA for the CDR3: TGCGCCAGCACGCCCAGTGCGGGAGACACCTACGAGCAGTACTTC. Translated: CASTPSAGDTYEQYF.